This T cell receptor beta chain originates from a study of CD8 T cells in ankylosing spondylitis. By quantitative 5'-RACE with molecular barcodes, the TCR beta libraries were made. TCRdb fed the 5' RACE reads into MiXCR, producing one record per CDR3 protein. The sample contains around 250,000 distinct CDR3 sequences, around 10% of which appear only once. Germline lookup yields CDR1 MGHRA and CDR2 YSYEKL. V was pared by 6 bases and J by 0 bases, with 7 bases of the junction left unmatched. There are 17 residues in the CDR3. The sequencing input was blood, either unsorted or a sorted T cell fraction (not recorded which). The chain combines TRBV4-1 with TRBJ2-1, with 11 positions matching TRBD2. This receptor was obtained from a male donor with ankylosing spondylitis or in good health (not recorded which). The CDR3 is CASRPTSGAFSYNEQFF. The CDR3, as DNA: TGCGCCAGCAGGCCGACTAGCGGGGCCTTCTCCTACAATGAGCAGTTCTTC.